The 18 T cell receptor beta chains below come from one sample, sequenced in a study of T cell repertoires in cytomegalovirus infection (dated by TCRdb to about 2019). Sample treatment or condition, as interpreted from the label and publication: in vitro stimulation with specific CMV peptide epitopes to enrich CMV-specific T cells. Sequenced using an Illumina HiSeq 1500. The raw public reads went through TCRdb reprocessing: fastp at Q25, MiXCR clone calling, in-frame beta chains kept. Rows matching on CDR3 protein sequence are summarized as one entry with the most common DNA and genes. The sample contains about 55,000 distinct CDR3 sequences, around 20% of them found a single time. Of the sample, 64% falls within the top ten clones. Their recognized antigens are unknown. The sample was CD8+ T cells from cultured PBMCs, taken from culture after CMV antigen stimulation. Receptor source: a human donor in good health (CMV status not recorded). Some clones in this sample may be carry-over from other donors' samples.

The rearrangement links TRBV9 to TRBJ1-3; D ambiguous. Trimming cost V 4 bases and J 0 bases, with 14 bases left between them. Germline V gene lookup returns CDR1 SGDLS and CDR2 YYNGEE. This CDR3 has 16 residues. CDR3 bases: TGTGCCAGCAGCTCAAGTGGCAGAAACTCTGGAAACACCATATATTTT. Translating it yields CASSSSGRNSGNTIYF.

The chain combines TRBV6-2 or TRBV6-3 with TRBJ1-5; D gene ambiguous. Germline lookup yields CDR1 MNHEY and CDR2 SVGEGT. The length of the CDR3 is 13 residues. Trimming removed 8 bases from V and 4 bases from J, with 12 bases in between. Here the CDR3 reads CASLGQVNQPQHF. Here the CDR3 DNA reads TGTGCCAGCCTCGGGCAAGTGAATCAGCCCCAGCATTTT.

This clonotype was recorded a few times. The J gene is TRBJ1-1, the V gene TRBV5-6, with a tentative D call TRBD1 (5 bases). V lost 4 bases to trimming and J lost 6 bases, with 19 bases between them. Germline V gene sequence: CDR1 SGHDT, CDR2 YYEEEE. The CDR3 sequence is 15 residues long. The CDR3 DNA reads TGTGCCAGCAGCCGACTGGGGCAGGGCAACCCTGAAGCTTTCTTT. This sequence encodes CASSRLGQGNPEAFF.

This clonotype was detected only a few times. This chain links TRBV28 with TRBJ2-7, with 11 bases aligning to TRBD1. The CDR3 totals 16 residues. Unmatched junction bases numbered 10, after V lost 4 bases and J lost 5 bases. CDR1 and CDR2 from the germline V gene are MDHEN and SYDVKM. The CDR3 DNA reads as TGTGCCAGCAGTTCTAATCCGGGACAGGGGGGGGACGAGCAGTACTTC. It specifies CASSSNPGQGGDEQYF.

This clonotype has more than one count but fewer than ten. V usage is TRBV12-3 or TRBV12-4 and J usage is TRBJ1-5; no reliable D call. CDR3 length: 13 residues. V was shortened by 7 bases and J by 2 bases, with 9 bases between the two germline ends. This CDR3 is CASTGSRNQPQHF. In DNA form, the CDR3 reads TGTGCCAGCACCGGATCGCGCAATCAGCCCCAGCATTTT.

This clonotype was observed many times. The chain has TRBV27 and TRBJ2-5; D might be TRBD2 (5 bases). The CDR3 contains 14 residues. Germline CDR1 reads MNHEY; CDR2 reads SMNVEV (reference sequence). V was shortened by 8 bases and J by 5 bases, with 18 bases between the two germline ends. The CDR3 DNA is TGTGCCAGCTCCCCGGGGAACCCAAGGGAGACCCAGTACTTC. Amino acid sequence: CASSPGNPRETQYF.

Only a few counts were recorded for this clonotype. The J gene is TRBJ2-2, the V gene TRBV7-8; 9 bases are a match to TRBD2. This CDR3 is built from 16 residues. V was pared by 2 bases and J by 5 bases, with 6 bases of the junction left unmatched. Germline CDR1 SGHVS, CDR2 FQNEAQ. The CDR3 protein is CASSLIAGGRTGELFF. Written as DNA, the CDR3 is TGTGCCAGCAGCTTAATCGCGGGGGGGAGGACCGGGGAGCTGTTTTTT.

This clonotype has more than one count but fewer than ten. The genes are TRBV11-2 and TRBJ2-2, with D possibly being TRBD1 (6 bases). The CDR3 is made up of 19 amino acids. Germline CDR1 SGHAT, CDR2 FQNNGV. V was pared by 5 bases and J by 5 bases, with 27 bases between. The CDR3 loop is CASSRLNPGWQGKTGELFF. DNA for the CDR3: TGTGCCAGCAGCCGTTTAAACCCCGGATGGCAGGGGAAGACCGGGGAGCTGTTTTTT.

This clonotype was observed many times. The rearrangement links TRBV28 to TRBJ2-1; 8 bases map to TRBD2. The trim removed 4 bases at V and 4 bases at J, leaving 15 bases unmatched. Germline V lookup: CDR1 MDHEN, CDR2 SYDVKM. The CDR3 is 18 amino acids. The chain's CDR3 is CASSSELAAVRRYNEQFF. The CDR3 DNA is TGTGCCAGCAGTTCCGAACTAGCGGCAGTCCGTCGGTACAATGAGCAGTTCTTC.

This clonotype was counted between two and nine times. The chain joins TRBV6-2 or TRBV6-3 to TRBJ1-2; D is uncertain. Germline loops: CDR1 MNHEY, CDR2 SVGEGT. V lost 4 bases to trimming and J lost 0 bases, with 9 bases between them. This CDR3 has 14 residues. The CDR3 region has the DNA TGTGCCAGCAGTTCCACTCTGACTAACTATGGCTACACCTTC. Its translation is CASSSTLTNYGYTF.

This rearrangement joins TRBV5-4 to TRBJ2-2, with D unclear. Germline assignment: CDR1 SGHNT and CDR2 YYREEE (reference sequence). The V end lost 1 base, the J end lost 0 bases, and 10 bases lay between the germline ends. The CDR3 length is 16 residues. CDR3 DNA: TGTGCCAGCAGCTTGTGGGCAGGCCCGAACACCGGGGAGCTGTTTTTT. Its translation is CASSLWAGPNTGELFF.

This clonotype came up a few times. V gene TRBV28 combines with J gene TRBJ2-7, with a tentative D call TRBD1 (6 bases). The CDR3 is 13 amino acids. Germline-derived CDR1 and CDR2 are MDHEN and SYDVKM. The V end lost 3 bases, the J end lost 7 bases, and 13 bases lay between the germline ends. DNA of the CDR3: TGTGCCAGCAGTTTGCCAGGGGCGAGGGAGCAGTACTTC. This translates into CASSLPGAREQYF.

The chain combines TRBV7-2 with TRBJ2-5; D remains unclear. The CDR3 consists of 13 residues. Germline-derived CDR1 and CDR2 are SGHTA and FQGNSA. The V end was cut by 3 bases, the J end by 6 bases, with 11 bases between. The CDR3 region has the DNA TGTGCCAGCAGCTTGTGGGGAAGACAGACCCAGTACTTC. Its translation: CASSLWGRQTQYF.

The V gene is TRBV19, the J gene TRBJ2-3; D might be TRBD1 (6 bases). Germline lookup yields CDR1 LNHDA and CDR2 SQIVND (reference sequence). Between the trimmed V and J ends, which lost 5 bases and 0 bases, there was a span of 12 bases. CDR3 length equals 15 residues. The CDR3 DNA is TGTGCCAGTAGTCCGCGGACAGCCAGCACAGATACGCAGTATTTT. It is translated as CASSPRTASTDTQYF. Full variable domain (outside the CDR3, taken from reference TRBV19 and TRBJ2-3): DGGITQSPKYLFRKEGQNVTLSCEQNLNHDAMYWYRQDPGQGLRLIYYSQIVNDFQKGDIAEGYSVSREKKESFPLTVTSAQKNPTAFYLCASSPRTASTDTQYFGPGTRLTVL.

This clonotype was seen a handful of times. Here the CDR3 reads CASSLETFQETQYF. The CDR3, as DNA: TGCGCCAGCAGCTTGGAGACTTTCCAAGAGACCCAGTACTTC. The J gene is TRBJ2-5, the V gene TRBV5-1; D gene uncertain. Trimming stripped 0 bases from V and 1 base from J, with 7 bases between. The CDR3 sequence is 14 residues long. The germline V gene encodes CDR1 SGHRS and CDR2 YFSETQ.

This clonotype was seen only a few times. CDR3 DNA sequence: TGTGCCAGCAGTGGCCTGGAGGGACGGAATCAGCCCCAGCATTTT. Its protein product is CASSGLEGRNQPQHF. The chain joins TRBV6-2 or TRBV6-3 to TRBJ1-5; D possibly corresponds to TRBD1 (5 bases). Germline V lookup: CDR1 MNHEY, CDR2 SVGEGT. The length of the CDR3 is 15 residues. Trimming removed 5 bases from V and 4 bases from J, with 15 bases in between.

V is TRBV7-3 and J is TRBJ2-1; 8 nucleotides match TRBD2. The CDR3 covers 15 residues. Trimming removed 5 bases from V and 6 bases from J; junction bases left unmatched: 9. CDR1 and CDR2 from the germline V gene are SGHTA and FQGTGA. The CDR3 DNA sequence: TGTGCCAGCAGCCGTCGGGGGGGTGGCGTCAATGAGCAGTTCTTC. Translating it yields CASSRRGGGVNEQFF.

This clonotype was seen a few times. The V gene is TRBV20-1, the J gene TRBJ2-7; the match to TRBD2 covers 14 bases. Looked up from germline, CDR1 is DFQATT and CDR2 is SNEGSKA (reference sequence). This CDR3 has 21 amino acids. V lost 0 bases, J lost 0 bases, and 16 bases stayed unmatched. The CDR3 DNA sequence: TGCAGTGCTAGAGATCTAGGGACACGGACTAGCGGGGGGCCCTTCTCCTACGAGCAGTACTTC. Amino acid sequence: CSARDLGTRTSGGPFSYEQYF.